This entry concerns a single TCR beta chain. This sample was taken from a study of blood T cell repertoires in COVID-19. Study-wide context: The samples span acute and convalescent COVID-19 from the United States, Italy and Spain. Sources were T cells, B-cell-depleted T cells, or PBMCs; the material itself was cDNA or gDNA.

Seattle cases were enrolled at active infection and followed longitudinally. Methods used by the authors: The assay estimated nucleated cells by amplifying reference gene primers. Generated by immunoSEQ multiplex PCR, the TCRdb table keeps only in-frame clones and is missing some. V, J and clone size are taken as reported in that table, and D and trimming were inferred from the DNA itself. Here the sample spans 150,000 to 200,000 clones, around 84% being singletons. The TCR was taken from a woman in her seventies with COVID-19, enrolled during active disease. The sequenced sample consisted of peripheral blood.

The CDR3 DNA follows: TGTGCCAGCAGCTCGCAGGGGTTTGGGTTGGGAGAGACCCAGTACTTC. Amino acids: CASSSQGFGLGETQYF. V gene TRBV27 combines with J gene TRBJ2-5; TRBD1 might be the D (6 bases). V was cut by 6 bases and J by 4 bases, with 21 bases left in between. Germline assignment: CDR1 MNHEY and CDR2 SMNVEV (reference sequence). The CDR3 consists of 16 residues.